The clone carrying this T cell receptor beta chain was recorded once. At one of its ends the junction is not consistent with the germline gene, which may arise from a read error. The sample belongs to a study of blood T cell repertoires in COVID-19. The CDR3 is made up of 14 amino acids. The germline CDR1 and CDR2 sequences are SEHNR and FQNEAQ (reference sequence). Libraries were prepared by immunoSEQ multiplex PCR; TCRdb keeps only in-frame clonotypes and omits some of them. The sample yields fewer than 250,000 clones, about 90% seen once. J is TRBJ1-3 and V is TRBV7-9; no firm D call. Sequenced material: peripheral blood. The sequence was collected from a man aged 25 to 40 with COVID-19, enrolled during active disease. CDR3: CASSFTESGDTIYF. CDR3 coding DNA: TGTGCCAGCAGCTTTACGGAAAGTGGAGACACCATATATTTT.